This TCR beta chain was documented in a study of esophageal squamous cell carcinoma under preoperative chemotherapy listed by TCRdb under 2018. For the study in its entirety: In the study, TCR repertoires were profiled in both peripheral blood T cells and tumor-infiltrating lymphocytes. The effects of paclitaxel-nedaplatin chemotherapy on T-cell receptor repertoires in patients with esophageal squamous cell carcinoma were assessed. Repertoires from samples collected before paclitaxel-nedaplatin therapy were compared with repertoires from samples collected after the therapy. The cohort comprised a few patients with primary esophageal squamous cell carcinoma.

The time point label on this specimen signifies: after preoperative PTX-NDP chemotherapy. Before surgery, patients were given paclitaxel-nedaplatin as preoperative chemotherapy. The research as a whole found: Rather than arising solely from local clonal changes, post-treatment tumor-infiltrating lymphocytes appeared to come partly from peripheral T cells that migrated into the tumor. After chemotherapy, peripheral T cells showed a significant rise in TCR diversity, whereas tumor-infiltrating lymphocytes did not. Clonotype frequencies shifted immediately and substantially under paclitaxel-nedaplatin therapy, and abundant clones were more likely to contract than to amplify. Only five or six patients with esophageal squamous cell carcinoma were analyzed, making for a small cohort.

Library preparation employed PCR. The listed sequencing device is HiSeq X Ten. TCR repertoires were characterized by high-throughput sequencing. TCRdb redid the processing of the public reads, applying fastp at Q25 and MiXCR, and retained in-frame beta chains. Rows with a matching CDR3 protein are joined into one entry that keeps the most common DNA and genes. A total of approximately 19,000 distinct CDR3 sequences appear in this sample, about half of them only once. In total, the top ten clones hold roughly 30% of the sample. This clonotype was seen more than once but under ten times. The specificity of this receptor is unknown. No per-base quality is available; no much larger clone lies one base away. From V the trimming removes 5 bases and from J it removes 5 bases, while the gene matches leave 5 bases of the junction unaccounted for. The germline V gene specifies MNHNS as CDR1 and SASEGT as CDR2. The CDR3 contains 14 residues, cysteine and phenylalanine counted. Only the CDR3 DNA stays, 42 bases, in frame from base 1.

The rearranged segments are TRBV6-1 and TRBJ2-5, and 10 bases in between align with TRBD2. The source is a human donor with esophageal squamous cell carcinoma. The donor label of this sample is uncertain. Specimen collection occurred from a patient given preoperative chemotherapy. This receptor carries the CDR3 CASSKRGGGETQYF. The bases read TGTGCCAGCAGTAAGCGGGGGGGTGGGGAGACCCAGTACTTC.